This T cell receptor beta chain was recorded in a study of cytomegalovirus exposure and HLA in healthy donors. The study's findings and limits: Rare TCR sequences dominated, though some public TCRs recurred in many donors.

CDR3 length equals 15 residues. The V segment lost 5 bases and the J segment 1 base; nucleotides outside the gene matches: 3. The germline gives CDR1 ENHRY, CDR2 SYGVKD. Researchers ran the PCR with 60 Vbeta and 13 Jbeta primers. The protocol was immunoSEQ multiplex PCR, while the TCRdb copy is restricted to in-frame clones and leaves out a portion. Here the sample spans some 66,000 clones, about 82% being singletons. Concerning this clone itself: As yet, its antigen is unknown.

The receptor was isolated from a woman in her 30s in good health and CMV-seronegative. This chain uses TRBV10-3 with TRBJ2-5; 11 bases are a match to TRBD2. The specimen sequenced was PBMCs. CDR3 sequence reads: CAISIAGGPQETQYF. The CDR3 coding sequence is TGTGCCATCAGTATAGCGGGGGGGCCCCAAGAGACCCAGTACTTC.